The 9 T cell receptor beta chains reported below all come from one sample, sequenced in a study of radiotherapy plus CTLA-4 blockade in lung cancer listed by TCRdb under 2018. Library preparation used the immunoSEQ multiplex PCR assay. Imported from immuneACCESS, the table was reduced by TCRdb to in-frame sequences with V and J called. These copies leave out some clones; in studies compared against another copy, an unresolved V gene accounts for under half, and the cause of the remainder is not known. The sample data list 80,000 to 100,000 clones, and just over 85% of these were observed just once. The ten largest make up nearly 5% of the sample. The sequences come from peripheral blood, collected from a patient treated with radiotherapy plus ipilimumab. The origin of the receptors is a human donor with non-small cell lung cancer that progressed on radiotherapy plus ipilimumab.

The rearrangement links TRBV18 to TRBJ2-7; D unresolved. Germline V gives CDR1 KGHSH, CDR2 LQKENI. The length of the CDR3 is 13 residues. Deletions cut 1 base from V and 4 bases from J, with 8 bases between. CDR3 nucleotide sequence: TGTGCCAGCTCACCACATGAGGATTACGAGCAGTACTTC. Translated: CASSPHEDYEQYF.

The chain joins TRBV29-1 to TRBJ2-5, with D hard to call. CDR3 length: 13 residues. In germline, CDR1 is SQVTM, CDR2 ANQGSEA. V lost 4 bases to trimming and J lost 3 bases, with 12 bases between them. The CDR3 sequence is CSVAWAVKETQYF. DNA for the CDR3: TGCAGCGTTGCCTGGGCAGTTAAAGAGACCCAGTACTTC.

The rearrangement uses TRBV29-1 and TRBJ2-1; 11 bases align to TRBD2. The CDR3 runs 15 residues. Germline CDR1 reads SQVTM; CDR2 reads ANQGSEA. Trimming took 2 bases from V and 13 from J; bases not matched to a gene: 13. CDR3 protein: CSVEIGTSGSSRQFF. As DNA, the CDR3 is TGCAGCGTTGAAATCGGAACTAGCGGGAGCTCACGACAGTTCTTC.

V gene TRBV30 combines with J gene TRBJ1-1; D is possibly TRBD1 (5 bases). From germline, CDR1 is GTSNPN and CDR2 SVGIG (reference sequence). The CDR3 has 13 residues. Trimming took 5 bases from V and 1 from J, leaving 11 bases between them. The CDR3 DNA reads TGTGCCTGGGGGACGACCTGGAACACTGAAGCTTTCTTT. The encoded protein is CAWGTTWNTEAFF.

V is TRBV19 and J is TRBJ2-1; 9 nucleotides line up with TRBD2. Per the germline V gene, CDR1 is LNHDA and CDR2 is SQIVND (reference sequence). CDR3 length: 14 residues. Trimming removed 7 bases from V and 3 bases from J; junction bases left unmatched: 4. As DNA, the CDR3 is TGTGCCAGTACCCCGACTAGCGGCTACAATGAGCAGTTCTTC. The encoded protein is CASTPTSGYNEQFF.

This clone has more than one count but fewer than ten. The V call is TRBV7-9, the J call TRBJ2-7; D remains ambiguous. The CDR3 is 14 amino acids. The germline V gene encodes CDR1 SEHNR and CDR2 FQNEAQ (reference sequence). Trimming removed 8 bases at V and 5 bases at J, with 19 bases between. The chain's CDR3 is CASGQKGAADEQYF. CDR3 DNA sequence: TGTGCCAGCGGCCAGAAGGGCGCGGCGGACGAGCAGTACTTC.

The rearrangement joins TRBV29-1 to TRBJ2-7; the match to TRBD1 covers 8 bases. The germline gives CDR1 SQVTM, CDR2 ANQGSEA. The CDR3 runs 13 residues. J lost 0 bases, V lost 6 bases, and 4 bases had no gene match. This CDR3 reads CSVRQGPSYEQYF. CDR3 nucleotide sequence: TGCAGCGTCCGACAGGGGCCCTCCTACGAGCAGTACTTC.

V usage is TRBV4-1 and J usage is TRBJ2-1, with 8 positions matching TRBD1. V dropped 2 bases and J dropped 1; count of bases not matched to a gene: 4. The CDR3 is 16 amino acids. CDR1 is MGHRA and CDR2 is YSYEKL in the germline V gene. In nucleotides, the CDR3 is TGCGCCAGCAGCCAATCGGACAGGGTTTCCTACAATGAGCAGTTCTTC. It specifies CASSQSDRVSYNEQFF.

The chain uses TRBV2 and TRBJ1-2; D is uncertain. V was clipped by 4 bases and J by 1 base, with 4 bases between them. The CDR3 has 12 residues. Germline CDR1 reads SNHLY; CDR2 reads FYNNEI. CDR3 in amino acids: CASSAVNYGYTF. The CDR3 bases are TGTGCCAGCAGTGCAGTTAACTATGGCTACACCTTC.